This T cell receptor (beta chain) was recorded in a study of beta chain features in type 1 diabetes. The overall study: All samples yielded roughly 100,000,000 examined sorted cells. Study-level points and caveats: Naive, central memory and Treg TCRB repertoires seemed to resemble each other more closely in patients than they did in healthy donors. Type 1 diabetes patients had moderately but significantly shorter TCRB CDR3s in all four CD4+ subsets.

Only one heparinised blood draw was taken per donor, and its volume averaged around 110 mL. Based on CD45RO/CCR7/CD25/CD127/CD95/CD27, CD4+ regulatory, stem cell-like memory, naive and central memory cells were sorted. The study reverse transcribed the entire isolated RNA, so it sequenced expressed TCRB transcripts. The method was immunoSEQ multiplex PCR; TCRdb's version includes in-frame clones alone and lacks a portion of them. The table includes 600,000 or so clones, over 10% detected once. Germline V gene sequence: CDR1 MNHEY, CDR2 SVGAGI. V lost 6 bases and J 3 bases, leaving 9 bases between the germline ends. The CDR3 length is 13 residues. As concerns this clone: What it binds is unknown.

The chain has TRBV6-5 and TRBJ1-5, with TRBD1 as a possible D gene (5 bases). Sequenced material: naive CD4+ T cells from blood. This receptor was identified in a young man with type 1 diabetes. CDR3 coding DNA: TGTGCCAGCAGGGGACGGCCCAATCAGCCCCAGCATTTT. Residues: CASRGRPNQPQHF.